These T cell receptor beta chains were read from a single sample in a study of cytomegalovirus exposure and HLA in healthy donors. Repertoires were generated with immunoSEQ multiplex PCR, while TCRdb's copy carries only in-frame clones and drops some. The sample yields fewer than 200,000 clones, around 83% seen once. The sequencing input was PBMCs. Receptors originate from a man aged 18-30 years in good health and CMV-seropositive. Both conserved end residues are part of each CDR3. The D gene is left open where the match is weak. Clone size is stated in some rows and not others, as once, few, many or a class when expanded.

J,size,V,D,DNA,CDR3
TRBJ2-5,.,TRBV4-3,TRBD2,TGCGCCAGCAGCCAAGATGGGACTAGCAAAGAGACCCAGTACTTC,CASSQDGTSKETQYF
TRBJ2-7,.,TRBV4-3,.,TGCGCCAGCAGTCTGAGACAGGGACTAGCCTACGAGCAGTACTTC,CASSLRQGLAYEQYF
TRBJ2-3,.,TRBV11-2,.,TGTGCCAGCAGCTTAGTCGGTATAGCGCCAGACCCAGATACGCAGTATTTT,CASSLVGIAPDPDTQYF
TRBJ1-4,.,TRBV18,TRBD1,TGTGCCAGCTCACCTAGGGGGCGCGATGAAAAACTGTTTTTT,CASSPRGRDEKLFF
TRBJ2-2,few,TRBV7-9,.,TGTGCCAGCAGCTTGTCAACGGTGGCCGGGGAGCTGTTTTTT,CASSLSTVAGELFF
TRBJ2-3,.,TRBV29-1,.,TGCAGCGTTGTTCTAAACACAGATACGCAGTATTTT,CSVVLNTDTQYF
TRBJ2-7,.,TRBV7-8,TRBD2,TGTGCCAGCAGCTTCACTAGCGGGGGGCCCACCGAGCAGTACTTC,CASSFTSGGPTEQYF
TRBJ2-5,.,TRBV7-2,TRBD2,TGTGCCAGCAGCCGTCGGGCTAGCGGGGGCCAAGAGACCCAGTACTTC,CASSRRASGGQETQYF
TRBJ1-1,.,TRBV13,TRBD1,TGTGCCAGCGAGCGGGCAGGGGGCTTGAACACTGAAGCTTTCTTT,CASERAGGLNTEAFF
TRBJ2-2,.,TRBV6-5,.,TGTGCCGGTGGAGGGCGGAACACCGGGGAGCTGTTTTTT,CAGGGRNTGELFF
TRBJ1-2,.,TRBV5-4,.,TGTGCCAGCAGCGTAAAGGGGGGGAGCCTCTATGGCTACACCTTC,CASSVKGGSLYGYTF
TRBJ2-5,few,TRBV5-4,.,TGTGCCAGCAGCTTGGAAGGGGTGGCGACCCAGTACTTC,CASSLEGVATQYF
TRBJ2-3,.,TRBV18,TRBD1,TGTGCCAGCTCACCTGGGCAGGGGGTCGGAGATACGCAGTATTTT,CASSPGQGVGDTQYF
TRBJ1-5,.,TRBV27,TRBD1,TGTGCCAGCAGAGGGACAGGGCAAAGCAATCAGCCCCAGCATTTT,CASRGTGQSNQPQHF
TRBJ1-1,.,TRBV10-3,TRBD1,TGTGCCATCAGTCAACCTCAGGGACAGGGTAACACTGAAGCTTTCTTT,CAISQPQGQGNTEAFF
TRBJ1-6,.,TRBV5-4,.,TGTGCCAGCAGCTCCAGTGCAATGGATTCACCCCTCCACTTT,CASSSSAMDSPLHF
TRBJ1-6,.,TRBV4-3,.,TGCGCCAGCAGCCAAGAGGGGAGGGGAATGGGGGCACCCCTCCACTTT,CASSQEGRGMGAPLHF
TRBJ2-7,.,TRBV6-1,TRBD2,TGTGCCAGCAGTGAGAGTAGCGGGGGGTTAGGCGAGCAGTACTTC,CASSESSGGLGEQYF
TRBJ1-1,.,TRBV6-6,TRBD1,TGTGCCAGCAGTTTTGGGACAGGGATGAACACTGAAGCTTTCTTT,CASSFGTGMNTEAFF
TRBJ1-1,.,TRBV27,TRBD1,TGTGCCAGCAGTTTTGGGACAGGGTATGGTGAAGCTTTCTTT,CASSFGTGYGEAFF
TRBJ2-1,.,TRBV7-9,TRBD2,TGTGCCAGCAGCCCGTTAGCGGGGGGGAATTACAATGAGCAGTTCTTC,CASSPLAGGNYNEQFF
TRBJ2-2,few,TRBV4-1,.,TGCGCCAGCAGCCAAGAATGGCAGGTGAACACCGGGGAGCTGTTTTTT,CASSQEWQVNTGELFF
TRBJ2-3,.,TRBV9,.,TGTGCCAGCAGCGCTAGGGGCGGGGACGCCACAGATACGCAGTATTTT,CASSARGGDATDTQYF
TRBJ1-5,.,TRBV4-1,TRBD1,TGCGCCAGCAGCCGGGACCGGGACAGGGAGTTTTTGGGCAATCAGCCCCAGCATTTT,CASSRDRDREFLGNQPQHF
TRBJ1-2,.,TRBV2,TRBD1,TGTGCCAGCTCGACAGGGGGAGACTATGGCTACACCTTC,CASSTGGDYGYTF
TRBJ2-5,.,TRBV10-3,.,TGTGCCACCTCGCAGGGGCGAGAGACCCAGTACTTC,CATSQGRETQYF
TRBJ1-1,few,TRBV5-1,TRBD1,TGCGCCAGCAGCGCAGGAGACAGGGGATACACTGAAGCTTTCTTT,CASSAGDRGYTEAFF
TRBJ1-5,.,TRBV18,.,TGTGCCAGCTCACAACGGGGAGGGGATGATGGCAATCAGCCCCAGCATTTT,CASSQRGGDDGNQPQHF
TRBJ2-5,.,TRBV7-6,.,TGTGCCAGCAGCGAGAGCGGCCTAGAGACCCAGTACTTC,CASSESGLETQYF
TRBJ2-2,.,TRBV6-4,.,TGTGCCAGCAGTGGTGAAGGGGGTTTGACCGGGGAGCTGTTTTTT,CASSGEGGLTGELFF
TRBJ1-1,.,TRBV10-3,.,TGTGCCATCACCCAGGGCCAATCCCGGAACACTGAAGCTTTCTTT,CAITQGQSRNTEAFF
TRBJ2-3,.,TRBV5-1,TRBD1,TGCGCCAGCAGCCCGGACAGGTTCACAGATACGCAGTATTTT,CASSPDRFTDTQYF
TRBJ2-2,.,TRBV12-5,.,TGTGCTAGTGGTCAGTCCCGGGACTTCGCCGGGGAGCTGTTTTTT,CASGQSRDFAGELFF
TRBJ1-3,.,TRBV5-1,.,TGCGCCAGCAGCTTGAGTGGACACCCCTCTGGAAACACCATATATTTT,CASSLSGHPSGNTIYF
TRBJ1-2,.,TRBV6-5,TRBD1,TGTGCCAGCAGTTCCCTGACAGGGCCTGTCTATGGCTACACCTTC,CASSSLTGPVYGYTF
TRBJ2-7,.,TRBV6-1,TRBD1,TGTGCCAGCCCAGGGGGCCTTTACGAGCAGTACTTC,CASPGGLYEQYF
TRBJ1-6,.,TRBV9,TRBD1,TGTGCCAGCAGCCCTCAGGGGGAAAATTCACCCCTCCACTTT,CASSPQGENSPLHF
TRBJ2-2,.,TRBV29-1,TRBD1,TGCAGCGATCCAACCGGGACAGGGACGATCATCTACACCGGGGAGCTGTTTTTT,CSDPTGTGTIIYTGELFF
TRBJ2-1,.,TRBV9,.,TGTGCCAGCAGCGTAGGGGGTAGCGGCTACAATGAGCAGTTCTTC,CASSVGGSGYNEQFF
TRBJ1-2,.,TRBV7-2,TRBD1,TGTGCCAGCAGCCCGGACAGGGGGCCTGGCTACACCTTC,CASSPDRGPGYTF
TRBJ1-2,.,TRBV7-9,TRBD1,TGTGCCAGCAGCTTATCGGACAGGGGTGGGGGCTACACCTTC,CASSLSDRGGGYTF
TRBJ1-2,once,TRBV4-1,TRBD1,TGCGCCAGCAGCCAAGGGAGGGACAGGGGGGACTATGGCTACACCTTC,CASSQGRDRGDYGYTF
TRBJ2-5,.,TRBV18,.,TGTGCCAGCTCACCGATTAAGGACACGGCGGGAATGGAGACCCAGTACTTC,CASSPIKDTAGMETQYF
TRBJ1-5,.,TRBV6-6,.,TGTGCCAGCTCAAGAGGAGGGATGGACCAGCCCCAGCATTTT,CASSRGGMDQPQHF
TRBJ1-2,.,TRBV18,.,TGTGCCAGCTCACAAACAGGGGGCTACACCTTC,CASSQTGGYTF
TRBJ2-7,.,TRBV11-2,.,TGTGCCAGCAGCTTAGTTTGGGGCCCCTACGAGCAGTACTTC,CASSLVWGPYEQYF
TRBJ1-2,.,TRBV27,.,TGTGCCAGCAGTTCCCGAGTCGACAGGTCGACCTATGGCTACACCTTC,CASSSRVDRSTYGYTF
TRBJ2-7,once,TRBV27,.,TGTGCCACCGCCGTCGGGACACGGTCCTACGAGCAGTACTTC,CATAVGTRSYEQYF
TRBJ1-1,.,TRBV4-2,.,TGTGCCAGCAGCCAAGATTTCGGGGGGGGGTACACTGAAGCTTTCTTT,CASSQDFGGGYTEAFF
TRBJ2-3,.,TRBV4-1,.,TGCGCCAGCAGCCAAATGGGGTCTGAGGGATACAGCACAGATACGCAGTATTTT,CASSQMGSEGYSTDTQYF
TRBJ1-1,once,TRBV4-1,.,TGCGCCAGCAGCAAAACACTAAACACTGAAGCTTTCTTT,CASSKTLNTEAFF
TRBJ1-2,.,TRBV7-9,TRBD1,TGTGCCAGCAGCCCAGAAATACTGACAGGGTGGGGCTACACCTTC,CASSPEILTGWGYTF
TRBJ2-5,.,TRBV4-2,.,TGTGCCAGCAGCCCAACCGTTGGGTGGGCAGAGACCCAGTACTTC,CASSPTVGWAETQYF